This T cell receptor beta chain appears in the sequencing data of a study of OX40 agonist ivuxolimab in advanced cancers. Regarding the research as a whole: Ivuxolimab was an agonistic, fully human IgG2 monoclonal antibody directed against OX40 (CD134), a costimulatory receptor. Intravenous ivuxolimab was administered to patients every 2 weeks at six dose levels: 0.01, 0.1, 0.3, 1.5, 3 and 10 mg/kg. Of the approximately 50 dose-escalation patients, hepatocellular carcinoma was present in approximately 20, melanoma in approximately 15, renal cell carcinoma in 9 and head and neck cancer in 9. In the dose-escalation cohort, 70% to 90% of patients were male, and the mean age was roughly 60 years with a range of roughly 20 to 79. Prior anti-PD-1, anti-PD-L1 or anti-CTLA-4 therapy was permitted, and 40% of dose-escalation patients had received checkpoint inhibitors. Partial responses occurred in three dose-escalation patients: two with cutaneous melanoma and one with hepatocellular carcinoma. Peripheral TCRbeta sequencing was intended to test whether TCR sequence diversity was altered and clonal T-cell expansion was caused by ivuxolimab. The paper describes the monotherapy dose-escalation part (N of about 52 patients) of the phase I trial of ivuxolimab.

The paper's findings and limits, for the study overall: The antigen specificity of the peripheral T cells that underwent clonal expansion was not determined. In the 0.1-3.0 mg/kg groups, partial responders were among the patients with the lowest normalized peripheral clonal expansion, particularly in CD8+ T cells. After ivuxolimab, expanded clones were on average more numerous among CD8+ T cells than among CD4+ T cells. Low levels of normalized T-cell clonal expansion were also seen in some patients who did not respond. At doses from 0.1 to 3.0 mg/kg, clonal expansion was seen in both CD4+ and CD8+ blood T cells between baseline and week 6.

CDR1 MNHNS and CDR2 SASEGT are derived from the germline V gene. V is pared back by 7 bases and J by 1 base, with 14 bases lying between the germline termini. From its cysteine to its phenylalanine, the CDR3 spans 15 amino acids. Of the read, only the CDR3 DNA is kept; its 45 bases are in frame from base 1. For sequencing of the TCRbeta CDR3 region, genomic DNA was extracted from the sorted cells. TCRbeta CDR3 regions were sequenced using the immunoSEQ Assay. TCRdb re-hosts the immuneACCESS table, in-frame sequences only. Its copies lack some clones; in the studies checked, an unresolved V gene accounts for under half of them, and the cause for the rest is not known. The sample includes around 62,000 clones, with about 88% observed a single time. In total, the top ten clones hold approximately 0.3% of the sample. Patients with a history of autoimmune disease or receiving systemic immunosuppression were excluded from the trial. Peripheral blood for TCR sequencing was collected from all dose cohorts at baseline, on cycle 4 day 1, and on cycle 7 day 1. The samples were drawn from a first-in-human, open-label, multicenter phase I dose-escalation trial of ivuxolimab. Adults with locally advanced or metastatic melanoma, renal cell, hepatocellular, or head and neck squamous cell carcinoma were enrolled in the trial. CD4+ and CD8+ T cells were sorted separately from peripheral blood before TCR sequencing.

Note on this clone: Its binding antigen is unknown. No base quality information exists; no much larger clone differs at one position.

The receptor comes from an adult with an advanced solid tumor such as melanoma, head and neck, liver or kidney cancer. The rearrangement joined TRBV6-1 to TRBJ1-5; TRBD1 is possibly the D segment (5 matching bases). Source: CD4+ or CD8+ T cells sorted from blood, taken in a trial of the OX40 agonist ivuxolimab. Here is the DNA: TGTGCCAGCACGTTTTCAGGGATAAGCAATCAGCCCCAGCATTTT. Protein translation: CASTFSGISNQPQHF.